The 5 T cell receptor beta chains given below trace back to one sample, sequenced in a study of Graves' ophthalmopathy and Graves' hyperthyroidism. RNA transcripts were the source from which TCR beta CDR3 regions were amplified. First-round RT-PCR employed HTBI primers, with a second-round multiplex PCR after it. Each CDR3 protein is one row after TCRdb ran MiXCR on the multiplex PCR reads. The sample consists of 450,000 to 600,000 distinct CDR3 sequences, about 40% of them appearing once. The specimen was peripheral blood or thyroid tissue (not recorded which). The receptors come from an adult man with Graves' hyperthyroidism.

The rearrangement joins TRBV7-2 to TRBJ1-2; 10 bases fit TRBD1. This CDR3 spans 15 amino acids. The J segment lost 4 bases and the V segment lost 5 bases, leaving 7 bases of the junction unmatched. Germline loops: CDR1 SGHTA, CDR2 FQGNSA. DNA of the CDR3: TGTGCCAGCAGCGGAACCGGGACAGGGGTCTATGGCTACACCTTC. Translating gives CASSGTGTGVYGYTF. The whole variable domain, filled in from reference TRBV7-2 and TRBJ1-2, reads GAGVSQSPSNKVTEKGKDVELRCDPISGHTALYWYRQSLGQGLEFLIYFQGNSAPDKSGLPSDRFSAERTGGSVSTLTIQRTQQEDSAVYLCASSGTGTGVYGYTFGSGTRLTVV.

Ten or more counts support this clonotype. The V gene is TRBV2, the J gene TRBJ1-6, with D hard to call. The CDR3 runs to 13 residues. V was shortened by 9 bases and J by 5 bases, with 11 bases between the two germline ends. Germline V gene data show CDR1 as SNHLY and CDR2 as FYNNEI. CDR3 in amino acids: CASTRENNSPLHF. For the CDR3, the DNA is TGTGCCAGTACCCGGGAGAATAATTCACCCCTCCACTTT.

This clonotype has just a few counts. The chain couples TRBV5-4 to TRBJ1-4; 7 nucleotides agree with TRBD1. The V segment lost 1 base and the J segment 0 bases; nucleotides outside the gene matches: 3. Germline-derived CDR1 and CDR2 are SGHNT and YYREEE (reference sequence). CDR3 length equals 16 residues. CDR3 sequence reads: CASSLWGTATNEKLFF. In DNA form, the CDR3 reads TGTGCCAGCAGCTTGTGGGGGACAGCAACTAATGAAAAACTGTTTTTT. Full variable domain (rest looked up from reference TRBV5-4 and TRBJ1-4): ETGVTQSPTHLIKTRGQQVTLRCSSQSGHNTVSWYQQALGQGPQFIFQYYREEENGRGNFPPRFSGLQFPNYSSELNVNALELDDSALYLCASSLWGTATNEKLFFGSGTQLSVL.

The genes are TRBV7-9 and TRBJ2-7; TRBD1 matches at 12 bases. The end of the DNA aligns better with TRBJ2-1, so the J call may be wrong. The CDR3 is 14 amino acids. The germline CDR1 and CDR2 sequences are SEHNR and FQNEAQ (reference sequence). CDR3 bases: TGTGCCAGCAGTAGGGACAGGGGGCACAATGAGCAGTTCTTC. Its translation is CASSRDRGHNEQFF.

A single count supports this clonotype. Since a much larger clone is just one base distant, this may be a read error. The chain uses TRBV7-9 and TRBJ1-4; TRBD1 matches at 8 bases. Germline V gene lookup returns CDR1 SEHNR and CDR2 FQNEAQ (reference sequence). The CDR3 totals 14 residues. CDR3 in DNA: TGTGCCAGCAGCTTAGCTCACAGGGGGTCGGAACTGGTTTTT. Protein product: CASSLAHRGSELVF.